These T cell receptor beta chains were read from a single sample in a study of T cells after yellow fever vaccination. TCRdb reanalysed the 5' RACE reads using MiXCR and keeps one entry per CDR3 protein. The sample shows hundreds of thousands of distinct CDR3 sequences, less than 15% of them seen only once. The source was PBMCs, collected on the day of the yellow fever booster vaccination. The receptors come from a man aged 25-40 years who received the YFV17D yellow fever vaccine. The CDR3 runs from the conserved cysteine through the conserved F or W. Each record gives: clone size, J gene, CDR3 length, D gene, V gene, CDR3 protein, CDR3 DNA. D genes are given only for firm matches. Rows give clone size only sometimes, using once, few, many, or a class for an expanded clone.

few,TRBJ1-6,15,-,TRBV9,CASSVRAGVGSPLHF,TGTGCCAGCAGCGTAAGGGCGGGGGTTGGGTCACCCCTCCACTTT
-,TRBJ2-5,15,TRBD1,TRBV5-1,CASSWGQSVQETQYF,TGCGCCAGCAGCTGGGGACAGTCTGTTCAAGAGACCCAGTACTTC
-,TRBJ1-6,14,-,TRBV3-1,CASGRGTFDSPLHF,TGTGCCAGCGGACGCGGGACTTTTGATTCACCCCTCCACTTT
few,TRBJ2-5,16,-,TRBV9,CASSDPRGDTQETQYF,TGTGCCAGCAGCGATCCTAGGGGGGACACCCAAGAGACCCAGTACTTC
-,TRBJ2-7,15,TRBD2,TRBV3-1,CASSHRGRVPYEQYF,TGTGCCAGCAGCCATCGCGGGAGAGTCCCCTACGAGCAGTACTTC
few,TRBJ2-7,14,TRBD2,TRBV20-1,CSPLAGLSSYEQYF,TGCAGTCCCCTAGCGGGACTCTCGTCCTACGAGCAGTACTTC
-,TRBJ2-6,14,-,TRBV27,CASSPATGANVLTF,TGTGCCAGCAGCCCCGCGACTGGGGCCAACGTCCTGACTTTC
many,TRBJ1-5,12,-,TRBV6-2/TRBV6-3,CASSPIGQPQHF,TGTGCCAGCAGTCCCATCGGTCAGCCCCAGCATTTT
few,TRBJ1-1,14,-,TRBV10-2,CASSEGVVRTEAFF,TGCGCCAGCAGTGAAGGGGTAGTGAGGACTGAAGCTTTCTTT
few,TRBJ2-7,15,-,TRBV11-2,CASSLDGAGAYEQYF,TGTGCCAGCAGCTTAGATGGTGCTGGAGCCTACGAGCAGTACTTC
few,TRBJ2-7,13,TRBD1,TRBV6-6,CASSYGTGYEQYF,TGTGCCAGCAGTTACGGGACAGGGTACGAGCAGTACTTC
-,TRBJ2-7,13,-,TRBV6-1,CASSIGRNYEQYF,TGTGCCAGCAGTATCGGACGGAACTACGAGCAGTACTTC
few,TRBJ2-7,12,-,TRBV5-8,CASSFVSYEQYF,TGTGCCAGCAGCTTCGTCTCCTACGAGCAGTACTTC
few,TRBJ2-7,14,-,TRBV10-1,CASSDWASSYEQYF,TGCGCCAGCAGTGACTGGGCCAGCTCCTACGAGCAGTACTTC
once,TRBJ2-5,15,-,TRBV9,CASSVNPGTQETQYF,TGTGCCAGCAGCGTAAATCCGGGGACTCAAGAGACCCAGTACTTC
once,TRBJ2-7,15,TRBD1,TRBV11-2,CASSQTGLVVYEQYF,TGTGCCAGCAGCCAGACAGGGTTGGTGGTCTACGAGCAGTACTTC
-,TRBJ2-5,12,-,TRBV18,CASSPGTETQYF,TGTGCCAGCTCACCAGGGACGGAGACCCAGTACTTC
few,TRBJ2-1,16,TRBD2,TRBV11-2,CASSGGLADPGNEQFF,TGTGCCAGCAGCGGGGGACTAGCGGACCCGGGGAATGAGCAGTTCTTC
-,TRBJ2-6,18,-,TRBV6-1,CASSRDRPTSSGANVLTF,TGTGCCAGCAGTCGAGACAGGCCCACCAGCTCTGGGGCCAACGTCCTGACTTTC
-,TRBJ2-7,16,-,TRBV4-1,CASSQETRTVGDEQYF,TGCGCCAGCAGCCAAGAGACAAGGACAGTGGGAGACGAGCAGTACTTC
-,TRBJ2-7,13,TRBD2,TRBV5-1,CASSLDLAGVQYF,TGCGCCAGCAGCTTGGACCTAGCGGGGGTACAGTACTTC
many,TRBJ2-7,13,-,TRBV5-1,CASSPRQGNEQYF,TGCGCCAGCAGCCCCAGGCAGGGTAACGAGCAGTACTTC
few,TRBJ2-5,13,-,TRBV10-2,CASSEIGVGTQYF,TGCGCCAGCAGTGAGATTGGTGTCGGGACCCAGTACTTC
few,TRBJ1-2,14,-,TRBV2,CASSEAIHSGGYTF,TGTGCCAGCAGTGAAGCGATCCATTCGGGTGGCTACACCTTC